This T cell receptor (beta chain) was captured by sequencing in a study of shared clonotypes between healthy human individuals. TCRdb's table, derived via immunoSEQ multiplex PCR, lists solely in-frame clones and lacks some. The profile covers some 510,000 clones, with around 74% appearing a single time and 10% to 15% taken by the ten largest. Every contributor of samples was a Caucasian grown-up residing in Nashville, Tennessee. Per germline, CDR1 MGHDK and CDR2 SYGVNS. Trimming pared 2 bases from V and 7 bases from J, leaving 6 bases between. The CDR3 contains 12 residues. The sequence was collected from a woman aged 35 to 49 in good health. Some clones in this sample may be carry-over from other donors' samples. V and J are TRBV25-1 and TRBJ2-4, with D possibly being TRBD2 (5 bases). Sequencing was done on a sample of PBMCs. CDR3 in amino acids: CASSERENIQYF. The DNA for the CDR3 is TGTGCCAGCAGTGAAAGGGAGAACATTCAGTACTTC. Combining the CDR3 with reference TRBV25-1 and TRBJ2-4 gives the whole variable domain EADIYQTPRYLVIGTGKKITLECSQTMGHDKMYWYQQDPGMELHLIHYSYGVNSTEKGDLSSESTVSRIRTEHFPLTLESARPSHTSQYLCASSERENIQYFGAGTRLSVL.